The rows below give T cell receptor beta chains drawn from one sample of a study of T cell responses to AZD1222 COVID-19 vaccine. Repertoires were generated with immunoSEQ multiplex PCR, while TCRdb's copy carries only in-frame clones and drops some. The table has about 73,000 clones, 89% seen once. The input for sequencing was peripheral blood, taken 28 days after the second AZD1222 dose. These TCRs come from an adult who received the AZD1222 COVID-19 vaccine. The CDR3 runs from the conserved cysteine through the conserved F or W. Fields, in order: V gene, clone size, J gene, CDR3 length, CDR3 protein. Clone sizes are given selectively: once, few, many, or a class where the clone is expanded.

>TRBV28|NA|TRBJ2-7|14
CASRTGGSSYEQYF
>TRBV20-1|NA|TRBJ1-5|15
CSASSAQGGNQPQHF
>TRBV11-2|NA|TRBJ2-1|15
CASSLRLAGGNEQFF
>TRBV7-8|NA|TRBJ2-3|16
CASSPQGWGRSDTQYF
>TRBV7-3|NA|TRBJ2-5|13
CASSPAPQETQYF
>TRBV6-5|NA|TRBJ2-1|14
CASSWLAGGNEQFF
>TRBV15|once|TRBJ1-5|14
CATSTATGGQPQHF
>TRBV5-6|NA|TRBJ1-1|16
CASSPSGRGWNTEAFF
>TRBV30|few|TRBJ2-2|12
CARDSRAGELFF
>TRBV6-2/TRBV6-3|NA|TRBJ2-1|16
CASSYPRLPVNNEQFF
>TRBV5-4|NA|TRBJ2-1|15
CASSKVTGAYNEQFF
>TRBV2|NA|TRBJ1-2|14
CASSGQGREYGYTF
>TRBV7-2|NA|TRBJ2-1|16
CASSFPPGGRDNEQFF
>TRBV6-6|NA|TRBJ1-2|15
CASSSPGQNSYGYTF
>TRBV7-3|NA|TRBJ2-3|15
CASSRTSGGSDTQYF
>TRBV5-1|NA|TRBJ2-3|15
CASTELAGGSDTQYF
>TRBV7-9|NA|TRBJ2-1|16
CASSLQLAGPVGEQFF
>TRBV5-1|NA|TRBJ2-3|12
CASSVLTDTQYF
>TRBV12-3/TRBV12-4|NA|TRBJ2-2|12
CASRRNTGELFF
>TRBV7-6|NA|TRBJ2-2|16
CASSLELGGNTGELFF
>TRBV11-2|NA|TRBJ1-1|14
CASSLGASYTEAFF
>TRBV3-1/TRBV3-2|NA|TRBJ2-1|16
CASSQERLASYNEQFF
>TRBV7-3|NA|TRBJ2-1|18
CASSLIPGLAGEGNEQFF
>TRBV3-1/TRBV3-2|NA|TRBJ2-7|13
CASSQVSFNEQYF
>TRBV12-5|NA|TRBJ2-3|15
CASGLVRGGSDTQYF
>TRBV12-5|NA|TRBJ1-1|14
CASGSNVQGTEAFF
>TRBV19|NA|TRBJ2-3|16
CASSADRGRLTDTQYF
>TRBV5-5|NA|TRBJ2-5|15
CASSRGQGARETQYF
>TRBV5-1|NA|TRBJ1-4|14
CASSLHNRNEKLFF
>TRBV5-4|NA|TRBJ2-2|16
CASSLAGGRGTGELFF
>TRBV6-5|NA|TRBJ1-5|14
CASNKQGSHQPQHF
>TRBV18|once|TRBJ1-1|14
CASSLKQGWTEAFF
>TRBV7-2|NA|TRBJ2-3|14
CASSLGRGGDTQYF
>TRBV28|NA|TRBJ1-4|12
CASRRGNEKLFF
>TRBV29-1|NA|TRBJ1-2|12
CSAKGQSYGYTF
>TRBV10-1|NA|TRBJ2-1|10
CASRGGESFF
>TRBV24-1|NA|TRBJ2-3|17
CATSDSGLPAGADTQYF
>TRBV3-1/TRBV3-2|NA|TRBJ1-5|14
CASSQFGGNQPQHF
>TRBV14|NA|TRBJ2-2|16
CASSLTLATNTGELFF
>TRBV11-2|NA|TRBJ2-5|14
CASSLDKPLGTQYF
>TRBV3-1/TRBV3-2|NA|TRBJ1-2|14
CASSPNQGVYGYTF
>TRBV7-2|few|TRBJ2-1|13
CASLESSYNEQFF
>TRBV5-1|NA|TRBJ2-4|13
CASSLGLGDIQYF
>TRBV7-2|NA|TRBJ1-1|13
CASSPWGGTEAFF
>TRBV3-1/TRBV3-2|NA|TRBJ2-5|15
CASSRGGAGRETQYF
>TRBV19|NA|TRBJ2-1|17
CASSFPGLASPYNEQFF
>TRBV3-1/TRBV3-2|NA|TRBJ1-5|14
CASSQDRVQGPQHF
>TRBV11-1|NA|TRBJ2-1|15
CASSLMRGIYNEQFF
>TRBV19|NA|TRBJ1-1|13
CASSTGGYTEAFF
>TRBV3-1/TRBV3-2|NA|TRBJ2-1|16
CASSQRGGGSYNEQFF
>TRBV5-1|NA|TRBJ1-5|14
CASSSQGAGQPQHF
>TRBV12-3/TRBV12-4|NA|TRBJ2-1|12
CASSFLGGEQFF
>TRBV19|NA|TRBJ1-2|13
CASSGTDLYGYTF